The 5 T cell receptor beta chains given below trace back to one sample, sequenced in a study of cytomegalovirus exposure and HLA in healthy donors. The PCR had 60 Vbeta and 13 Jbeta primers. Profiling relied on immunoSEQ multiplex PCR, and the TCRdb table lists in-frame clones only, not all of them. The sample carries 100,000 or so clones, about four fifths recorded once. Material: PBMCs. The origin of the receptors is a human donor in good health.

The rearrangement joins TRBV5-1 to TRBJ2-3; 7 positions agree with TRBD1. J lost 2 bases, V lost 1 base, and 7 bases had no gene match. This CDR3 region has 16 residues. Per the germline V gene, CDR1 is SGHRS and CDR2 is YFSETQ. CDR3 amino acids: CASSLPRDSLTDTQYF. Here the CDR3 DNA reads TGCGCCAGCAGCTTGCCCCGGGACAGTCTCACAGATACGCAGTATTTT.

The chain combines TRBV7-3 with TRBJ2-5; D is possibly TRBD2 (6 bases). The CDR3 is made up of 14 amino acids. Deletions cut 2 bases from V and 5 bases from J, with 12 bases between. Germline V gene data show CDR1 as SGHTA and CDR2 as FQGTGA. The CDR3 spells CASSLGGRGETQYF. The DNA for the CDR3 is TGTGCCAGCAGCTTAGGAGGGCGCGGGGAGACCCAGTACTTC. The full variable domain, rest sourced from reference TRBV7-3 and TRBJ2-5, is GAGVSQTPSNKVTEKGKYVELRCDPISGHTALYWYRQSLGQGPEFLIYFQGTGAADDSGLPNDRFFAVRPEGSVSTLKIQRTERGDSAVYLCASSLGGRGETQYFGPGTRLLVL.

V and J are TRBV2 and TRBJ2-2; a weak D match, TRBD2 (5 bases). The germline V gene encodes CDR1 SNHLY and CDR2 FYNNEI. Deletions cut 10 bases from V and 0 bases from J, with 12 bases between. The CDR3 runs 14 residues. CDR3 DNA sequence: TGTGCCACCTCTGAGGGTTCGAACACCGGGGAGCTGTTTTTT. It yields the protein CATSEGSNTGELFF.

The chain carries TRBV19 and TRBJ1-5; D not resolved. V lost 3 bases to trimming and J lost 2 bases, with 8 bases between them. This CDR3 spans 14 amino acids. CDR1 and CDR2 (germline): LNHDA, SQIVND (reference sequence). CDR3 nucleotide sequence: TGTGCCAGTAGTATGTTCGGGGGCAATCAGCCCCAGCATTTT. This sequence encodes CASSMFGGNQPQHF.

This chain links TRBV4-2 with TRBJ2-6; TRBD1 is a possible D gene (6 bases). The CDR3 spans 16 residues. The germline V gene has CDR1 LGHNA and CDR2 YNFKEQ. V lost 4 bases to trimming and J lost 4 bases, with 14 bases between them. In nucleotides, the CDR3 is TGTGCCAGCAGCCCGAACATGGGGGCCGGGGCCAACGTCCTGACTTTC. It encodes CASSPNMGAGANVLTF.